This T cell receptor (beta chain) stems from a study of T-cell reconstitution after alpha-beta-depleted transplantation in children. Findings and caveats of the study: Hyperexpanded clones declined; after one year, newly produced T cells mostly supplied diversity.

Per the germline V gene, CDR1 is SGDLS and CDR2 is YYNGEE. V shed 4 bases and J 7 bases; nucleotides not matched to a gene: 8. This CDR3 region has 15 residues. This clonotype was detected many times. The target antigen is unknown. Unique molecular identifiers were used to barcode this TCRbeta library. One entry per CDR3 protein, called by TCRdb with MiXCR from the PCR reads. The table shows 330,000 or so distinct CDR3 sequences, with around 7.3% occurring only once. This receptor was obtained from a female patient aged 2 to 10 who had a stem cell transplant for Fanconi anemia, so the T cells may come from the graft donor. The source material was peripheral blood, sampled 360 days after TCRalphabeta/CD19-depleted stem cell transplant. J is TRBJ2-1 and V is TRBV9; 10 nucleotides line up with TRBD2. The CDR3 bases are TGTGCCAGCAGCTCGAGCGGGAGGGCCGGGAATGAGCAGTTCTTC. Translating it yields CASSSSGRAGNEQFF. The full variable domain, with the rest looked up from reference TRBV9 and TRBJ2-1, is DSGVTQTPKHLITATGQRVTLRCSPRSGDLSVYWYQQSLDQGLQFLIQYYNGEERAKGNILERFSAQQFPDLHSELNLSSLELGDSALYFCASSSSGRAGNEQFFGPGTRLTVL.